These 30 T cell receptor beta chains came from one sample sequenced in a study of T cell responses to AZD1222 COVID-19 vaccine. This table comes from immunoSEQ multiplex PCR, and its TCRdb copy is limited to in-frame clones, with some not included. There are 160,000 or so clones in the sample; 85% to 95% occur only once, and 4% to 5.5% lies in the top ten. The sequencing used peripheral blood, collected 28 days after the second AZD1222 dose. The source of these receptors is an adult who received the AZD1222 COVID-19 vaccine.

For the CDR3, the DNA is TGTGCCAGCAGTTACAACGCAGGGGGAAACACCATATATTTT. Translation gives CASSYNAGGNTIYF. The chain links TRBV6-2 or TRBV6-3 to TRBJ1-3, with TRBD1 as a possible D gene (5 bases). This CDR3 region has 14 residues. With 2 bases removed from V and 4 bases from J, the gap between germline ends came to 9 bases. Per germline, CDR1 MNHEY and CDR2 SVGEGT.

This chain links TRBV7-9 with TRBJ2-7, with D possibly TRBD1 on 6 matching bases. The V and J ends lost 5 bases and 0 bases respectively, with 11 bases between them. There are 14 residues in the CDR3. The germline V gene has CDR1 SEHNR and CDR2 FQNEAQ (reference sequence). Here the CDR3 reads CASSPGQSSYEQYF. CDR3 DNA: TGTGCCAGCAGCCCCGGACAGAGCTCCTACGAGCAGTACTTC.

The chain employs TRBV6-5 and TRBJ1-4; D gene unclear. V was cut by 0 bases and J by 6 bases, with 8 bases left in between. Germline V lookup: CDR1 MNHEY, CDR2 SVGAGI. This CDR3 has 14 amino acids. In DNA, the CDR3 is TGTGCCAGCAGTTACTCAGGGTTGGATGAAAAACTGTTTTTT. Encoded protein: CASSYSGLDEKLFF.

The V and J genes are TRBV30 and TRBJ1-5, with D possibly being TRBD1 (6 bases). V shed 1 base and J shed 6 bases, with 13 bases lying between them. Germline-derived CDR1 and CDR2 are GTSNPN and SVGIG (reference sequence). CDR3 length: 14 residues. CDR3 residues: CAWSGPGDSQPQHF. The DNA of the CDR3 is TGTGCCTGGAGTGGTCCAGGGGATAGTCAGCCCCAGCATTTT.

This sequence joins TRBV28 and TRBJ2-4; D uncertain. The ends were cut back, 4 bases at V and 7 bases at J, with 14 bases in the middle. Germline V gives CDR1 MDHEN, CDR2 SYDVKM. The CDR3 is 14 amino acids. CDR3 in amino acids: CASSSGTLGNIQYF. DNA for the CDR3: TGTGCCAGCAGTTCCGGAACACTCGGGAACATTCAGTACTTC.

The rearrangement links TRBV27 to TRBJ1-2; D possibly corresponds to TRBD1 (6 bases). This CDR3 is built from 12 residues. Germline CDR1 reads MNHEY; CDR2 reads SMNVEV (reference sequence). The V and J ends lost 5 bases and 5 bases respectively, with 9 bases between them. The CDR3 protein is CASSDRGYGYTF. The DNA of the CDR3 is TGTGCCAGCAGTGATAGGGGGTATGGCTACACCTTC.

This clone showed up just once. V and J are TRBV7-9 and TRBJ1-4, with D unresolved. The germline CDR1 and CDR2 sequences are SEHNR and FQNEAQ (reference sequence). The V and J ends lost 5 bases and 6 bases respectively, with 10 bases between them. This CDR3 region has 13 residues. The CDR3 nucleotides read TGTGCCAGCAGCCTCCGGGAGCATGAAAAACTGTTTTTT. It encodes CASSLREHEKLFF.

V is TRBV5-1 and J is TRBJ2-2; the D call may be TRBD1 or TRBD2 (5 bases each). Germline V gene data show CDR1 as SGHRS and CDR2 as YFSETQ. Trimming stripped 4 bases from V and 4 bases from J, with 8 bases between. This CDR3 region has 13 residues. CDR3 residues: CASSEGPTGELFF. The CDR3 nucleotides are TGCGCCAGCAGCGAGGGACCCACCGGGGAGCTGTTTTTT.

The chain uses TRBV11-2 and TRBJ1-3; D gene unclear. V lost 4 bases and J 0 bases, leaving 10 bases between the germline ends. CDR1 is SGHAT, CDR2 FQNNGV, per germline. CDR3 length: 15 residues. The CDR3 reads CASSSGPISGNTIYF. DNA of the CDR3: TGTGCCAGCAGCTCAGGACCGATCTCTGGAAACACCATATATTTT.

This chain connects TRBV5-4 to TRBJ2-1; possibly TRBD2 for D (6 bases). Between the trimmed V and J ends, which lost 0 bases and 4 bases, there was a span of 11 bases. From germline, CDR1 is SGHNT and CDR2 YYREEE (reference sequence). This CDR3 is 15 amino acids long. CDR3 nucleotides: TGTGCCAGCAGCTTGGAGCTAGCGCTTTACAATGAGCAGTTCTTC. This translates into CASSLELALYNEQFF.

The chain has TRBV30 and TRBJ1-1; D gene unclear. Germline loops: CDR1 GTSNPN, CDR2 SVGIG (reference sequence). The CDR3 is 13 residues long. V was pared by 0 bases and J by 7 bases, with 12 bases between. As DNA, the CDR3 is TGTGCCTGGAGTGTGTGGAGAGCTCGTGAAGCTTTCTTT. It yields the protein CAWSVWRAREAFF.

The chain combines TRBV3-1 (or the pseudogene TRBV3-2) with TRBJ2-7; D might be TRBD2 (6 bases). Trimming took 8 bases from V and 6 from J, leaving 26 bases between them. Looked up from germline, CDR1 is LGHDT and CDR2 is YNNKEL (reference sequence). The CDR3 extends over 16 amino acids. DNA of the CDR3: TGTGCCAGCGGTTTCTTACGACGGGGGATTCGGGGCGAGCAGTACTTC. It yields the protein CASGFLRRGIRGEQYF.

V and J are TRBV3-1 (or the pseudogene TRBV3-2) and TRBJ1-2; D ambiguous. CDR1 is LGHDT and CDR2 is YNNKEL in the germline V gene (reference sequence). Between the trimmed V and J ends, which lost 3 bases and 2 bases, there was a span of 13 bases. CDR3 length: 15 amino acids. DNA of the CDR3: TGTGCCAGCAGCCATTACACGGATACGAACTATGGCTACACCTTC. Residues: CASSHYTDTNYGYTF.

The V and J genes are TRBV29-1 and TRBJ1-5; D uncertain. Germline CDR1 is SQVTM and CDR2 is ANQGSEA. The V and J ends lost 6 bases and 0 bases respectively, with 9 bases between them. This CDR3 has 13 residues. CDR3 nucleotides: TGCAGCGTCGCAGAATATAGCAATCAGCCCCAGCATTTT. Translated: CSVAEYSNQPQHF.

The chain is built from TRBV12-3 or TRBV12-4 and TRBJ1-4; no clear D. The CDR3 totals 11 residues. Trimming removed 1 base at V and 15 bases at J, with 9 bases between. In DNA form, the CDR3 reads TGTGCCAGCAGTTTAGGTGGTAATATGTTTTTT. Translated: CASSLGGNMFF.

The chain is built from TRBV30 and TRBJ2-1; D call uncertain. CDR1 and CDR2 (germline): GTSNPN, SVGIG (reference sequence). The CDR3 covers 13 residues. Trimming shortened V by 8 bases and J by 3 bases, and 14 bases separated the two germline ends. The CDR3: CALRALHYNEQFF. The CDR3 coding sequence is TGTGCCCTGAGAGCGCTACACTACAATGAGCAGTTCTTC. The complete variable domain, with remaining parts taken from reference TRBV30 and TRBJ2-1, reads SQTIHQWPATLVQPVGSPLSLECTVEGTSNPNLYWYRQAAGRGLQLLFYSVGIGQISSEVPQNLSASRPQDRQFILSSKKLLLSDSGFYLCALRALHYNEQFFGPGTRLTVL.

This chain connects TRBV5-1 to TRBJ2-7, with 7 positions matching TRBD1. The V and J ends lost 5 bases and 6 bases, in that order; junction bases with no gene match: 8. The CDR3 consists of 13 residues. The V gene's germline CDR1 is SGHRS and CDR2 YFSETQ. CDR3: CASSYEQGFEQYF. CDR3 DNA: TGCGCCAGCAGTTACGAACAGGGGTTCGAGCAGTACTTC. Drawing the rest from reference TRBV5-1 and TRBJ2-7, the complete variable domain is KAGVTQTPRYLIKTRGQQVTLSCSPISGHRSVSWYQQTPGQGLQFLFEYFSETQRNKGNFPGRFSGRQFSNSRSEMNVSTLELGDSALYLCASSYEQGFEQYFGPGTRLTVT.

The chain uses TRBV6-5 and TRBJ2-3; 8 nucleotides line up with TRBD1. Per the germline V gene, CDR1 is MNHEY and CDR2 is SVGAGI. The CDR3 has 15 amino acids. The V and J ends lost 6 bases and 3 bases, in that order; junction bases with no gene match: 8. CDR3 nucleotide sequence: TGTGCCAGCAGCCGACAGGGGCTTAAGACAGATACGCAGTATTTT. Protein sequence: CASSRQGLKTDTQYF.

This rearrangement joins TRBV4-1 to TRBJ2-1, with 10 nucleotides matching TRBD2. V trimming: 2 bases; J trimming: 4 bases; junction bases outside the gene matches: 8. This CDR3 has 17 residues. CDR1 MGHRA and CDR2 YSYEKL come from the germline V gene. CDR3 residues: CASSQHMSSGSYNEQFF. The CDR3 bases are TGCGCCAGCAGCCAACATATGTCTAGCGGGAGTTACAATGAGCAGTTCTTC.

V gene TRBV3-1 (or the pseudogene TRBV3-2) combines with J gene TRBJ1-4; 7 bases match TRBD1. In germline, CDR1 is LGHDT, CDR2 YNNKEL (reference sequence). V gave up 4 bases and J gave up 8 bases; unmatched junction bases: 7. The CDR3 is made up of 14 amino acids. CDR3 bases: TGTGCCAGCAGCCCCTCTAGGGGGCGAGAAAAACTGTTTTTT. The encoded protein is CASSPSRGREKLFF.

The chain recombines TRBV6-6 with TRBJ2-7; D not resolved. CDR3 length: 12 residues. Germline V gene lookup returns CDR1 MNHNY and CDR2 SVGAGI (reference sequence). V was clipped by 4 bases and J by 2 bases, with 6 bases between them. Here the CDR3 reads CASSSAPYEQYF. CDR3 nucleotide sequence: TGTGCCAGCAGTTCCGCTCCCTACGAGCAGTACTTC.

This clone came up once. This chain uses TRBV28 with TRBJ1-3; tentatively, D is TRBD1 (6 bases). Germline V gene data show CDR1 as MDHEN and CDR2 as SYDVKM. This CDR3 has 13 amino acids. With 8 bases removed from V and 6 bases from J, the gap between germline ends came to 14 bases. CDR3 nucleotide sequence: TGTGCCAGCTACGGACAGAACAAAAACACCATATATTTT. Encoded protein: CASYGQNKNTIYF. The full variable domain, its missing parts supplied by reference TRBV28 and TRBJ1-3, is DVKVTQSSRYLVKRTGEKVFLECVQDMDHENMFWYRQDPGLGLRLIYFSYDVKMKEKGDIPEGYSVSREKKERFSLILESASTNQTSMYLCASYGQNKNTIYFGEGSWLTVV.

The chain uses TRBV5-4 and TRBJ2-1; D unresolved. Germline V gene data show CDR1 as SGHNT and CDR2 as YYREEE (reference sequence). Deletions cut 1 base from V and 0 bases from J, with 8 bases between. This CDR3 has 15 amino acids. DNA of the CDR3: TGTGCCAGCAGCTTGAAGCAGAGCTCCTACAATGAGCAGTTCTTC. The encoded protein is CASSLKQSSYNEQFF.

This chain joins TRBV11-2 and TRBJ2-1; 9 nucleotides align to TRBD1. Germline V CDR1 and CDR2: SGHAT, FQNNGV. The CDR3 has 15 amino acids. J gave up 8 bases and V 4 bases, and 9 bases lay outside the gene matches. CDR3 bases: TGTGCCAGCAGCTCCGCCCGGGACAGGGTCCATGAGCAGTTCTTC. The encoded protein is CASSSARDRVHEQFF. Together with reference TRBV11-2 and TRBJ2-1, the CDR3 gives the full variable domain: EAGVAQSPRYKIIEKRQSVAFWCNPISGHATLYWYQQILGQGPKLLIQFQNNGVVDDSQLPKDRFSAERLKGVDSTLKIQPAKLEDSAVYLCASSSARDRVHEQFFGPGTRLTVL.

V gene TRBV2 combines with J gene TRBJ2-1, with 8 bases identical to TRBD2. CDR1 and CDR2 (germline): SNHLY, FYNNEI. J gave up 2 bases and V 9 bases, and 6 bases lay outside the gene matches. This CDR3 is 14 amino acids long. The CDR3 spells CARESGGPYNEQFF. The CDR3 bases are TGTGCCAGGGAGAGCGGGGGTCCCTACAATGAGCAGTTCTTC.

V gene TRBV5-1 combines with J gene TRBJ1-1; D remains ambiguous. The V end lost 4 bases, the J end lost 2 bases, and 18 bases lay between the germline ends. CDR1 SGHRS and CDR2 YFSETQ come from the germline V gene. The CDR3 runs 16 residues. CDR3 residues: CASSEDFGEVNTEAFF. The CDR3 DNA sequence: TGCGCCAGCAGCGAAGACTTTGGGGAGGTTAACACTGAAGCTTTCTTT.

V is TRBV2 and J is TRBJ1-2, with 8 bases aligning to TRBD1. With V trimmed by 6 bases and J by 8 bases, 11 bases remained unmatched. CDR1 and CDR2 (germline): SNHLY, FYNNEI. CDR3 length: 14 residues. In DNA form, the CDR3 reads TGTGCCAGCAGCCAGACCAGGGGGCTGGAGGGCTACACCTTC. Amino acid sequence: CASSQTRGLEGYTF.

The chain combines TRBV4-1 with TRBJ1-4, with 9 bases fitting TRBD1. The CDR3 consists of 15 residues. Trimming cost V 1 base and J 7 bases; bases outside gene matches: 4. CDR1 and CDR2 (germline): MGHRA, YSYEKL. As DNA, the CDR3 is TGCGCCAGCAGCCAAGCCGGGACAGGGAGTGAAAAACTGTTTTTT. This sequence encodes CASSQAGTGSEKLFF.

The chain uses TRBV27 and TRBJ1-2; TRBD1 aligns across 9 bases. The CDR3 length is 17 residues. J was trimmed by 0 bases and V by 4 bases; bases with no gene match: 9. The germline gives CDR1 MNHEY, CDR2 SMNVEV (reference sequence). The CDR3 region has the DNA TGTGCCAGCAGTTCCTACTGGGACAGGGATTCTAACTATGGCTACACCTTC. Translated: CASSSYWDRDSNYGYTF.

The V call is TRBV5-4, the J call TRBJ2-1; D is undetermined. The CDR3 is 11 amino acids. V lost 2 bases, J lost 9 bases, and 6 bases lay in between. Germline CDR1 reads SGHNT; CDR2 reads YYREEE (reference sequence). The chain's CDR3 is CASSLVSEQFF. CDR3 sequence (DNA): TGTGCCAGCAGCTTAGTGAGTGAGCAGTTCTTC.